This T cell receptor (beta chain) was captured by sequencing in a study of cytomegalovirus exposure and HLA in healthy donors. Amplification used 60 Vbeta primers and 13 Jbeta primers. Assay used: immunoSEQ multiplex PCR; TCRdb lists only in-frame clones, some missing. Among about 120,000 clones listed, around four fifths were seen once. Germline V lookup: CDR1 GTSNPN, CDR2 SVGIG (reference sequence). CDR3 size: 12 residues. V was cut by 2 bases and J by 5 bases, with 9 bases left in between. This clonotype originated in a man in his sixties in good health and CMV-seropositive. Sequences were obtained from PBMCs. The chain links TRBV30 to TRBJ1-2, with D possibly matching TRBD1 (5 bases). In DNA, the CDR3 is TGTGCCTGGAGTCCAGGGTCATATGGCTACACCTTC. Translated: CAWSPGSYGYTF.